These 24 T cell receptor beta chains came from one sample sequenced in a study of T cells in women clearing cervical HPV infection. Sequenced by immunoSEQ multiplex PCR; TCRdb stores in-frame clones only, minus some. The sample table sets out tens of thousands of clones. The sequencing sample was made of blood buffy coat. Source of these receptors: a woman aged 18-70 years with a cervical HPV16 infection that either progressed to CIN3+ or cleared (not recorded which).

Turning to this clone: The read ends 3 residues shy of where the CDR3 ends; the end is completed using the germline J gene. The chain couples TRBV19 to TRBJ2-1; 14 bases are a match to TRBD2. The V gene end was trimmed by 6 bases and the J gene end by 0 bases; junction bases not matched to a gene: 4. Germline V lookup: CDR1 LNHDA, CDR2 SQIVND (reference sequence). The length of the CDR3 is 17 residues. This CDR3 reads CASRGTSGRSSYNEQFF. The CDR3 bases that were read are TGTGCCAGTAGGGGGACTAGCGGGAGAAGCTCCTACAATGAG.

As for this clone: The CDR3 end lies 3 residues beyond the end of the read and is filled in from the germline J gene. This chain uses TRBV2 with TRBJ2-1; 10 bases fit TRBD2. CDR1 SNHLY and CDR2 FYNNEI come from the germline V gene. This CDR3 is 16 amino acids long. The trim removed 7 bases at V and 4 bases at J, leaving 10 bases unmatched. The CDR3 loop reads CASTLTSGIGYNEQFF. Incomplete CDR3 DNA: TGTGCCAGCACCTTAACTAGCGGGATAGGTTACAATGAG. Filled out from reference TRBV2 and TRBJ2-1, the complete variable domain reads EPEVTQTPSHQVTQMGQEVILRCVPISNHLYFYWYRQILGQKVEFLVSFYNNEISEKSEIFDDQFSVERPDGSNFTLKIRSTKLEDSAMYFCASTLTSGIGYNEQFFGPGTRLTVL.

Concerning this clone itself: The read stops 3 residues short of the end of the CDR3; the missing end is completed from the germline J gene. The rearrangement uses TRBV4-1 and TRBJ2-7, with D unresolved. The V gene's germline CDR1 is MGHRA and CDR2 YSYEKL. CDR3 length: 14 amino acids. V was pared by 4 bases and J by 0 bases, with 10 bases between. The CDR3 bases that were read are TGCGCCAGCAGCCCACAAGGCTTCTCCTACGAG. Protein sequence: CASSPQGFSYE. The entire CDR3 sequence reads CASSPQGFSYEQYF.

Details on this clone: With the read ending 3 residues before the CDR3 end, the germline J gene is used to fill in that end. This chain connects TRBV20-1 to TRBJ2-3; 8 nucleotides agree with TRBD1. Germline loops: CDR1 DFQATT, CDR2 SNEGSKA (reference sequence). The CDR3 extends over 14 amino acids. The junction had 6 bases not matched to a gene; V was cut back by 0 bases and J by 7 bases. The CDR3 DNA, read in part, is TGCAGTGCTAGAGACGGACAGGGCCGCCATACG. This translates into CSARDGQGRHT. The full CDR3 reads CSARDGQGRHTQYF.

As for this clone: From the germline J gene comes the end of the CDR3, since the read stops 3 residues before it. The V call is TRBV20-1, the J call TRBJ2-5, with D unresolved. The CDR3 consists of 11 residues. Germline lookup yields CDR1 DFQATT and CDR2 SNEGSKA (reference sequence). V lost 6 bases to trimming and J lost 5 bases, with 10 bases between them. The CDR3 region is CSATVQETQYF. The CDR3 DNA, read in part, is TGCAGTGCCACAGTCCAGGAGACC.

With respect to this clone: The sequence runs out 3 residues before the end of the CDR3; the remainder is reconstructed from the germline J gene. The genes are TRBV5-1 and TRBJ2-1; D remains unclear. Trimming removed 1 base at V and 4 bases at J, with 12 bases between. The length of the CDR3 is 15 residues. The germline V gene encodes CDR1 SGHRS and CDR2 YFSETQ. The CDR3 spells CASSLRKGGYNEQFF. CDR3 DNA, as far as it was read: TGCGCCAGCAGCTTGCGGAAGGGTGGGTACAATGAG.

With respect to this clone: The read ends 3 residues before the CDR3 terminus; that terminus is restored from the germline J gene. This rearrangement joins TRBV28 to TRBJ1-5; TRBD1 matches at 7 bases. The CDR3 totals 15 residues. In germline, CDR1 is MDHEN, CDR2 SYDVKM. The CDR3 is CASSLRGTDPFPQHF. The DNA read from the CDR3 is TGTGCCAGCAGTTTACGGGGGACAGACCCTTTCCCC.

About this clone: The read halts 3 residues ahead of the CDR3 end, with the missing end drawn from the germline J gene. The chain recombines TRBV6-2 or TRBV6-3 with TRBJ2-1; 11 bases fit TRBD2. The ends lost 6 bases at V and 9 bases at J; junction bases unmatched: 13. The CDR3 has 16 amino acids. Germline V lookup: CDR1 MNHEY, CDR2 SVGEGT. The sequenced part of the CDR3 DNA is TGTGCCAGCAGCCCGGGGCCTACTAGCGGGAGTTTTGAG. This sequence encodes CASSPGPTSGSFE. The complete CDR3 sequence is CASSPGPTSGSFEQFF.

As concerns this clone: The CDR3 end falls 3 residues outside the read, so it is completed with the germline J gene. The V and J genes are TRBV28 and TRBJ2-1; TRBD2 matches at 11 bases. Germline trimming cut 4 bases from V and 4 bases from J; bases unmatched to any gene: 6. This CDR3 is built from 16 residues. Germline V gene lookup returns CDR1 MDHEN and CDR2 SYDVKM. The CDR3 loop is CASSSPGTSGYNEQFF. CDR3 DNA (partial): TGTGCCAGCAGTTCGCCCGGGACTAGCGGATACAATGAG.

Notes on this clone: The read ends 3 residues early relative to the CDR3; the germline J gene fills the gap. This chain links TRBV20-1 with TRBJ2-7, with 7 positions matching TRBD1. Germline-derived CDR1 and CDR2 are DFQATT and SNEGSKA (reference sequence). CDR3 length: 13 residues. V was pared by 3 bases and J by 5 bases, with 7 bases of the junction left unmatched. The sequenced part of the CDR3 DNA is TGCAGTGCTAGTCGCATGGGACAGAACGAG. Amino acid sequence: CSASRMGQNE. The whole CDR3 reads CSASRMGQNEQYF.

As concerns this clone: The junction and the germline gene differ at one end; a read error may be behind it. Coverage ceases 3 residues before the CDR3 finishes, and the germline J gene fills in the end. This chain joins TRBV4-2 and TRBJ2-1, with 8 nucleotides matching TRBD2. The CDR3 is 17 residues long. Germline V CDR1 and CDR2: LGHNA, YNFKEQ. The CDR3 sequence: CASSQDGAGLGYNEQFF. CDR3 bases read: TGCGCCAGCAGCCAAGATGGGGCGGGACTAGGCTACAATGAG.

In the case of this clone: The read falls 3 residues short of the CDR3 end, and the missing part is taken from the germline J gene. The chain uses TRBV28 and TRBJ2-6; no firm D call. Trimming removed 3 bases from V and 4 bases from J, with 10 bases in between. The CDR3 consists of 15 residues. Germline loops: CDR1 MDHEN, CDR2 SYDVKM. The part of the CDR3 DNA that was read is TGTGCCAGCAGTTTGCATAGATCGGGGGCCAACGTC. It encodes CASSLHRSGANV. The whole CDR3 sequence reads CASSLHRSGANVLTF.

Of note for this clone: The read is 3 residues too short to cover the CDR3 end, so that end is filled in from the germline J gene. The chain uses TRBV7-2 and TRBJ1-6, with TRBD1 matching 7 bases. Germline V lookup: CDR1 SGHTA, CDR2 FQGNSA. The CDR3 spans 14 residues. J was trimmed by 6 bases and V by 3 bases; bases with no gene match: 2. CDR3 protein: CASSFGQVNSPLHF. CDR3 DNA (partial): TGTGCCAGCAGCTTCGGACAGGTTAATTCACCC.

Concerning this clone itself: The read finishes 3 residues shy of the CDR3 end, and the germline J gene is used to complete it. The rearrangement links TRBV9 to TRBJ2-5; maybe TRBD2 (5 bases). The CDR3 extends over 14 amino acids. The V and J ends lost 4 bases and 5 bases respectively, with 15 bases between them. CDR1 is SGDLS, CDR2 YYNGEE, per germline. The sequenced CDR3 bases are TGTGCCAGCAGCTCGACTATCCTCGGGGAGACC. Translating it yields CASSSTILGET. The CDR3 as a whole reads CASSSTILGETQYF.

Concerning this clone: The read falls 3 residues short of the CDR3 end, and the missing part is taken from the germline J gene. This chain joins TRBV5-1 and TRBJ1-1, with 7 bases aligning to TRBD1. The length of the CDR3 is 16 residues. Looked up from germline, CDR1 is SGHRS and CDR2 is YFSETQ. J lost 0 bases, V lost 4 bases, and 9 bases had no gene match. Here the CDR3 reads CASSPPGGSMNTEAFF. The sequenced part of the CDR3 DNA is TGCGCCAGCAGCCCCCCAGGGGGATCCATGAACACTGAA.

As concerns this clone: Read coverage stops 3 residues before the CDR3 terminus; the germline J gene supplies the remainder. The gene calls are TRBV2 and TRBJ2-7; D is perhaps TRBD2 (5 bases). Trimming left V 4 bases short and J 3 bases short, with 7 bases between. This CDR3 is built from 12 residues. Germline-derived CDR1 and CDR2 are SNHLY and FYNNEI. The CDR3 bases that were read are TGTGCCAGCAGTGGGACTCGCTACGAG. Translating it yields CASSGTRYE. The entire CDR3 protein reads CASSGTRYEQYF.

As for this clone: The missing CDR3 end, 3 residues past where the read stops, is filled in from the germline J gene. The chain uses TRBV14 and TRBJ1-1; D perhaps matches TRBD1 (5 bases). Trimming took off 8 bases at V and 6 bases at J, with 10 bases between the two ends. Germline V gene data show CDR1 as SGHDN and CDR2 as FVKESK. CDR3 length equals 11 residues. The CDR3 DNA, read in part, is TGTGCCAGCCAGGGATGGGCTGAA. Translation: CASQGWAE. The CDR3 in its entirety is CASQGWAEAFF. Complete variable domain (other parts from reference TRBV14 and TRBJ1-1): EAGVTQFPSHSVIEKGQTVTLRCDPISGHDNLYWYRRVMGKEIKFLLHFVKESKQDESGMPNNRFLAERTGGTYSTLKVQPAELEDSGVYFCASQGWAEAFFGQGTRLTVV.

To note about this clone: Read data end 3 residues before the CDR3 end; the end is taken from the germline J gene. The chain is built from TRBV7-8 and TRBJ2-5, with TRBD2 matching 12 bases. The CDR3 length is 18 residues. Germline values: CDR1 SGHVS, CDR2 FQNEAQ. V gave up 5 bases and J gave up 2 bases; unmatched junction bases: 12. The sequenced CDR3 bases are TGTGCCAGCAGCCCCACTAGCGGGAGGCCTATAACTCAAGAGACC. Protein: CASSPTSGRPITQET. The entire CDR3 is CASSPTSGRPITQETQYF.

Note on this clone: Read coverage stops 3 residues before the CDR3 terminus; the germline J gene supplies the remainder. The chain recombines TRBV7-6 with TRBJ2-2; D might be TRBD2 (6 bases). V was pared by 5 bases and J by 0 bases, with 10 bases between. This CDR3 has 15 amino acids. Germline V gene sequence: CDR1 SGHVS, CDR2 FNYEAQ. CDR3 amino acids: CASSRGLSNTGELFF. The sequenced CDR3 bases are TGTGCCAGCAGCCGGGGACTCTCGAACACCGGGGAG.

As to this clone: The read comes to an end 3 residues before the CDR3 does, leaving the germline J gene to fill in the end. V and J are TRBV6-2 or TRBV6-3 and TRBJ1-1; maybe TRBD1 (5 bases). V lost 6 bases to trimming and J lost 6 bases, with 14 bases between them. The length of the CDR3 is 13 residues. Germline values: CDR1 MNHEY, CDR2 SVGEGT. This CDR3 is CASSRARVPEAFF. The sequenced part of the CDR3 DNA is TGTGCCAGCAGCCGGGCCAGGGTTCCTGAA.

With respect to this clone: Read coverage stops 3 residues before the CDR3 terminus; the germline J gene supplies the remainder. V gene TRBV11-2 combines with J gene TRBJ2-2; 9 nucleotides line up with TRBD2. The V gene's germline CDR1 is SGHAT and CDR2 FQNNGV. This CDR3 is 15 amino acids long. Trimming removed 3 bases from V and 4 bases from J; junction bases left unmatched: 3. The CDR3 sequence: CASSLAGGITGELFF. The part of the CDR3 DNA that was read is TGTGCCAGCAGCTTGGCGGGAGGGATCACCGGGGAG. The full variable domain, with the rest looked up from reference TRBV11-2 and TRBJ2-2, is EAGVAQSPRYKIIEKRQSVAFWCNPISGHATLYWYQQILGQGPKLLIQFQNNGVVDDSQLPKDRFSAERLKGVDSTLKIQPAKLEDSAVYLCASSLAGGITGELFFGEGSRLTVL.

This chain's CDR3 is CASSLRPTSKETQYF. Incomplete CDR3 DNA: TGTGCCAGCAGCCTTCGCCCTACTAGCAAAGAGACC. The chain couples TRBV9 to TRBJ2-5; TRBD2 is a possible D gene (6 bases). The read is 3 residues too short to cover the CDR3 end, so that end is filled in from the germline J gene. Germline V gene data show CDR1 as SGDLS and CDR2 as YYNGEE. The CDR3 contains 15 residues. Trimming pared 4 bases from V and 3 bases from J, leaving 16 bases between.

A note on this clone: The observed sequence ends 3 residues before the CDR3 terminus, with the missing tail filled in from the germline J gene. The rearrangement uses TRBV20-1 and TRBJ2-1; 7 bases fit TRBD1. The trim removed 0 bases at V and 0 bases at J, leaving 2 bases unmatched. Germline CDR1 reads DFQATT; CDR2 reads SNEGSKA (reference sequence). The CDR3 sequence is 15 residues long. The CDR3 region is CSARETGNSYNEQFF. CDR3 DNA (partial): TGCAGTGCTAGAGAGACAGGGAACTCCTACAATGAG.

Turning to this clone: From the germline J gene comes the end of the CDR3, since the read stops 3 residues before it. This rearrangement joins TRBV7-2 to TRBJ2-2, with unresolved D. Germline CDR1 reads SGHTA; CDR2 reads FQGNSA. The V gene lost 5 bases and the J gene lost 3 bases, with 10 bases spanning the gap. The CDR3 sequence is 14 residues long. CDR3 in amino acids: CASSANIDTGELFF. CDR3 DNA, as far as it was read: TGTGCCAGCAGCGCTAATATTGACACCGGGGAG.